Listed below are T cell receptor beta chains from one sample, sequenced in a study of blood T cell repertoires in COVID-19. Only in-frame clones appear in the TCRdb table, and some are missing; sequencing was by immunoSEQ multiplex PCR. The sample lists about 83,000 clones, approximately 86% occurring once. Sequenced material: peripheral blood. The source of these receptors is a woman aged 50 to 60 with active or convalescent COVID-19. Each CDR3 is given with its conserved first and last residue. The order of the fields is D gene, clone size, J gene, V gene, CDR3 protein, CDR3 DNA. The D gene is left open where the match is weak. Clone size is given for some rows only: seen once, a few or many times, or a class if the clone is expanded.

d_call: -
clone_size: once
j_call: TRBJ2-7
v_call: TRBV3-1/TRBV3-2
cdr3_aa: CASSQAWRNYEQYF
cdr3_nt: TGTGCCAGCAGCCAAGCTTGGCGGAACTACGAGCAGTACTTC

d_call: TRBD2
clone_size: -
j_call: TRBJ2-1
v_call: TRBV7-9
cdr3_aa: CASSPSGPYNEQFF
cdr3_nt: TGTGCCAGCAGCCCTAGCGGACCCTACAATGAGCAGTTCTTC

d_call: -
clone_size: -
j_call: TRBJ2-3
v_call: TRBV9
cdr3_aa: CASSVGGTDTQYF
cdr3_nt: TGTGCCAGCAGCGTAGGCGGAACAGATACGCAGTATTTT

d_call: -
clone_size: -
j_call: TRBJ1-1
v_call: TRBV6-2/TRBV6-3
cdr3_aa: CASSKGHRNTEAFF
cdr3_nt: TGTGCCAGCAGTAAGGGACATCGAAACACTGAAGCTTTCTTT

d_call: -
clone_size: -
j_call: TRBJ1-1
v_call: TRBV19
cdr3_aa: CASTTGNTEAFF
cdr3_nt: TGTGCCAGTACCACAGGGAACACTGAAGCTTTCTTT

d_call: -
clone_size: -
j_call: TRBJ1-2
v_call: TRBV4-3
cdr3_aa: CASSQDIGEGYYGYTF
cdr3_nt: TGCGCCAGCAGCCAAGATATTGGGGAGGGGTATTATGGCTACACCTTC

d_call: -
clone_size: -
j_call: TRBJ1-1
v_call: TRBV7-2
cdr3_aa: CASSLYGGGTEAFF
cdr3_nt: TGTGCCAGCAGCTTATACGGGGGTGGGACTGAAGCTTTCTTT

d_call: -
clone_size: -
j_call: TRBJ2-1
v_call: TRBV5-1
cdr3_aa: CASSLGGGSYNEQFF
cdr3_nt: TGCGCCAGCAGCTTGGGTGGCGGCTCCTACAATGAGCAGTTCTTC

d_call: -
clone_size: few
j_call: TRBJ2-7
v_call: TRBV5-4
cdr3_aa: CASSLRRDEQYF
cdr3_nt: TGTGCCAGCAGCTTGCGGAGGGACGAGCAGTACTTC

d_call: TRBD2
clone_size: -
j_call: TRBJ2-1
v_call: TRBV9
cdr3_aa: CASSRGGTYNEQFF
cdr3_nt: TGTGCCAGCAGCCGGGGGGGCACCTACAATGAGCAGTTCTTC

d_call: TRBD2
clone_size: -
j_call: TRBJ2-1
v_call: TRBV5-1
cdr3_aa: CASSLRLAGDHEQFF
cdr3_nt: TGCGCCAGCAGCTTACGGCTAGCGGGGGATCATGAGCAGTTCTTC

d_call: TRBD2
clone_size: -
j_call: TRBJ2-5
v_call: TRBV25-1
cdr3_aa: CASSEGLAGGPGETQYF
cdr3_nt: TGTGCCAGCAGTGAAGGGCTAGCGGGGGGGCCTGGGGAGACCCAGTACTTC

d_call: TRBD1
clone_size: -
j_call: TRBJ2-7
v_call: TRBV6-5
cdr3_aa: CASSYSNRGPYEQYF
cdr3_nt: TGTGCCAGCAGTTACTCGAACAGGGGGCCCTACGAGCAGTACTTC

d_call: -
clone_size: -
j_call: TRBJ2-1
v_call: TRBV6-5
cdr3_aa: CASRGAGWGYNEQFF
cdr3_nt: TGTGCCAGCAGAGGGGCCGGTTGGGGATACAATGAGCAGTTCTTC

d_call: -
clone_size: -
j_call: TRBJ1-6
v_call: TRBV5-1
cdr3_aa: CASSLATATYSPLHF
cdr3_nt: TGCGCCAGCAGCTTGGCCACAGCCACTTATTCACCCCTCCACTTT

d_call: -
clone_size: -
j_call: TRBJ1-3
v_call: TRBV5-1
cdr3_aa: CASSLDQGRAGNTIYF
cdr3_nt: TGCGCCAGCAGCTTGGATCAGGGGAGAGCTGGAAACACCATATATTTT

d_call: -
clone_size: once
j_call: TRBJ1-1
v_call: TRBV6-5
cdr3_aa: CASTSLARRNTEAFF
cdr3_nt: TGTGCCAGCACCTCACTGGCGAGGCGGAACACTGAAGCTTTCTTT

d_call: TRBD1
clone_size: -
j_call: TRBJ2-7
v_call: TRBV7-2
cdr3_aa: CASSKGQGVSYEQYF
cdr3_nt: TGTGCCAGCAGCAAGGGACAGGGGGTTTCCTACGAGCAGTACTTC

d_call: -
clone_size: -
j_call: TRBJ1-6
v_call: TRBV19
cdr3_aa: CASSIEGRLSPLHF
cdr3_nt: TGTGCCAGTAGTATAGAGGGCAGGTTGTCACCCCTCCACTTT

d_call: -
clone_size: -
j_call: TRBJ1-6
v_call: TRBV7-2
cdr3_aa: CASSLEQANNSPLHF
cdr3_nt: TGTGCCAGCAGCTTAGAACAGGCAAATAATTCACCCCTCCACTTT

d_call: TRBD2
clone_size: -
j_call: TRBJ2-3
v_call: TRBV2
cdr3_aa: CASSPRTSGWSDTQYF
cdr3_nt: TGTGCCAGCAGTCCCCGGACTAGCGGGTGGTCGGATACGCAGTATTTT

d_call: TRBD1
clone_size: -
j_call: TRBJ1-3
v_call: TRBV7-9
cdr3_aa: CASRDRFGYTIYF
cdr3_nt: TGTGCCAGCCGGGACAGGTTCGGATACACCATATATTTT

d_call: -
clone_size: -
j_call: TRBJ1-1
v_call: TRBV7-8
cdr3_aa: CASSLGGTRSTEAFF
cdr3_nt: TGTGCCAGCAGCTTAGGAGGTACTAGGAGCACTGAAGCTTTCTTT

d_call: -
clone_size: few
j_call: TRBJ1-1
v_call: TRBV15
cdr3_aa: CATSSGTLNTEAFF
cdr3_nt: TGTGCCACCAGCAGCGGGACACTGAACACTGAAGCTTTCTTT

d_call: -
clone_size: -
j_call: TRBJ2-3
v_call: TRBV7-9
cdr3_aa: CASSPQGRESKGDTQYF
cdr3_nt: TGTGCCAGCAGCCCCCAGGGGAGGGAATCTAAGGGAGATACGCAGTATTTT

d_call: TRBD1
clone_size: -
j_call: TRBJ1-2
v_call: TRBV7-2
cdr3_aa: CASSISTGGDYGYTF
cdr3_nt: TGTGCCAGCAGCATCTCGACAGGGGGGGACTATGGCTACACCTTC

d_call: TRBD1
clone_size: -
j_call: TRBJ1-6
v_call: TRBV6-6
cdr3_aa: CASSWPPGQGASPLHF
cdr3_nt: TGTGCCAGCAGTTGGCCCCCGGGACAGGGTGCTTCACCCCTCCACTTT

d_call: -
clone_size: -
j_call: TRBJ1-1
v_call: TRBV5-1
cdr3_aa: CASSFLTDTEAFF
cdr3_nt: TGCGCCAGCAGCTTTTTGACAGACACTGAAGCTTTCTTT

d_call: -
clone_size: -
j_call: TRBJ2-5
v_call: TRBV5-4
cdr3_aa: CASSSRVRPQETQYF
cdr3_nt: TGTGCCAGCAGCTCCCGGGTGAGACCGCAAGAGACCCAGTACTTC

d_call: -
clone_size: -
j_call: TRBJ1-3
v_call: TRBV5-5
cdr3_aa: CASSPLGGGDTIYF
cdr3_nt: TGTGCCAGCAGCCCTTTAGGCGGAGGGGACACCATATATTTT

d_call: -
clone_size: -
j_call: TRBJ2-1
v_call: TRBV24-1
cdr3_aa: CATSGRANNEQFF
cdr3_nt: TGTGCCACCAGTGGCAGGGCCAACAATGAGCAGTTCTTC

d_call: -
clone_size: -
j_call: TRBJ2-3
v_call: TRBV5-1
cdr3_aa: CASSFPSTDTQYF
cdr3_nt: TGCGCCAGCAGCTTCCCTAGCACAGATACGCAGTATTTT

d_call: -
clone_size: -
j_call: TRBJ1-1
v_call: TRBV28
cdr3_aa: CASSIGGASNTEAFF
cdr3_nt: TGTGCCAGCAGCATCGGGGGGGCTTCGAACACTGAAGCTTTCTTT

d_call: TRBD1
clone_size: -
j_call: TRBJ2-3
v_call: TRBV19
cdr3_aa: CASGKGPDRWSTDTQYF
cdr3_nt: TGTGCCAGCGGTAAGGGTCCGGACAGGTGGAGCACAGATACGCAGTATTTT

d_call: TRBD1
clone_size: -
j_call: TRBJ2-3
v_call: TRBV18
cdr3_aa: CASSPPEGQGRTQYF
cdr3_nt: TGTGCCAGCTCACCACCGGAGGGACAGGGGAGGACGCAGTATTTT

d_call: -
clone_size: -
j_call: TRBJ1-2
v_call: TRBV10-3
cdr3_aa: CAISESGGDHGYTF
cdr3_nt: TGTGCCATCAGTGAGTCAGGAGGGGACCATGGCTACACCTTC

d_call: -
clone_size: once
j_call: TRBJ1-2
v_call: TRBV6-5
cdr3_aa: CASRYNYGYTF
cdr3_nt: TGTGCCAGCAGGTATAACTATGGCTACACCTTC

d_call: -
clone_size: once
j_call: TRBJ2-3
v_call: TRBV12-2
cdr3_aa: CASRLSMLRTRLVPHTDTQYF
cdr3_nt: TGTGCAAGTCGCTTGAGTATGCTCCGGACTAGGCTAGTCCCACACACAGATACGCAGTATTTT

d_call: TRBD1
clone_size: -
j_call: TRBJ1-3
v_call: TRBV6-5
cdr3_aa: CASIYRGRGNTIYF
cdr3_nt: TGTGCCAGCATATACAGGGGGCGCGGAAACACCATATATTTT

d_call: -
clone_size: -
j_call: TRBJ1-1
v_call: TRBV15
cdr3_aa: CATSRGGTEAFF
cdr3_nt: TGTGCCACCAGCCGAGGAGGCACTGAAGCTTTCTTT